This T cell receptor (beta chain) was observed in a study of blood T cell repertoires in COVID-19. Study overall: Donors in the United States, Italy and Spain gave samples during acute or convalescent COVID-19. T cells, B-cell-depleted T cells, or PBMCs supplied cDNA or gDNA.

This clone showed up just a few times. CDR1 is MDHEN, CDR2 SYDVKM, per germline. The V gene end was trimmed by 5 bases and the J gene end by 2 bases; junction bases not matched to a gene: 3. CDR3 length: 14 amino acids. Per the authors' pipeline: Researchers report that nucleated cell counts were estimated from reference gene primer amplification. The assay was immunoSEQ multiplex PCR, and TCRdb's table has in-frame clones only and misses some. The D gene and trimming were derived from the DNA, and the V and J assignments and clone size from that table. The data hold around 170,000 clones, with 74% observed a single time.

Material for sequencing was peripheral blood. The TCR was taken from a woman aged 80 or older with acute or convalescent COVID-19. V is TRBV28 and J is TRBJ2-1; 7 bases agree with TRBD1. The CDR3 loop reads CASSPGQTYNEQFF. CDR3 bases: TGTGCCAGCAGTCCGGGACAGACCTACAATGAGCAGTTCTTC.